This record concerns one T cell receptor (beta chain) sequence. What it binds is unknown. Since a much larger clone is just one base distant, this may be a read error. This sample stems from a study of beta chain features in type 1 diabetes. The overall study: Regarding age, gender and cell yields, patients proved similar to healthy donors. Study results and caveats: Shorter templates might be favored by PCR, equally in patients and controls.

The isolated RNA, all of it, was reverse transcribed, so expressed TCRB transcripts were what got sequenced. An average of approximately 3.4 million reads was obtained for naive, central memory and regulatory T cell samples. Some clones are missing from TCRdb's copy, which holds only in-frame ones; the method was immunoSEQ multiplex PCR. The table records about 410,000 clones, approximately 14% of them present only once. The CDR3 sequence is 12 residues long. Germline V gene data show CDR1 as SGHNT and CDR2 as YENEEA. V was clipped by 5 bases and J by 1 base, with 4 bases between them. Sampling consisted of one heparinised blood draw per donor, averaging approximately 120 mL.

Sequenced material: naive CD4+ T cells from blood. This rearrangement joins TRBV11-3 to TRBJ2-3; D gene unclear. The receptor's source is a man aged 25 to 40 in good health. CDR3 sequence: CASSPGTDTQYF. CDR3 bases: TGTGCCAGCAGCCCCGGCACAGATACGCAGTATTTT.